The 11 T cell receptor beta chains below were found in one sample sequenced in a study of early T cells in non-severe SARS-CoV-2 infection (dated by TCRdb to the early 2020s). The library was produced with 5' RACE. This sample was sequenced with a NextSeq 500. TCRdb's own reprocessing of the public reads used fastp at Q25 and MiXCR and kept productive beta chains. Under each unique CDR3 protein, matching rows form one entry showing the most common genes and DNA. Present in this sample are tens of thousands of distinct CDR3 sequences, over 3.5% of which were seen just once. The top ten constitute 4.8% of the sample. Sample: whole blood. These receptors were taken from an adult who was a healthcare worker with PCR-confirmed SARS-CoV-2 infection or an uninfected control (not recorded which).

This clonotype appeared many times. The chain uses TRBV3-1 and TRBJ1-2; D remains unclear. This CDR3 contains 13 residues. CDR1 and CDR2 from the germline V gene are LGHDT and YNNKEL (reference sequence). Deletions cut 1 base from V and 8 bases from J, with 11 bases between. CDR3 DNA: TGTGCCAGCAGCCAAGGACCGACTATGGGCTACACCTTC. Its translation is CASSQGPTMGYTF.

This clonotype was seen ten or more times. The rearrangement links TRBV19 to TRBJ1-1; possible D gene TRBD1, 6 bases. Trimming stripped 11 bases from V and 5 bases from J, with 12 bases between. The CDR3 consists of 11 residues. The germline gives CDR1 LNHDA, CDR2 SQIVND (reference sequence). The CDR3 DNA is TGTGCCGAAGGGGGTCAGACTGAAGCTTTCTTT. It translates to CAEGGQTEAFF.

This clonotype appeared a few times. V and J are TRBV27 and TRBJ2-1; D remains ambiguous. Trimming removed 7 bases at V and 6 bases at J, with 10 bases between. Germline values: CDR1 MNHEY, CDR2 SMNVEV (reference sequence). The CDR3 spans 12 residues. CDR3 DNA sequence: TGTGCCAGCAAGAAGGTTACCAATGAGCAGTTCTTC. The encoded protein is CASKKVTNEQFF.

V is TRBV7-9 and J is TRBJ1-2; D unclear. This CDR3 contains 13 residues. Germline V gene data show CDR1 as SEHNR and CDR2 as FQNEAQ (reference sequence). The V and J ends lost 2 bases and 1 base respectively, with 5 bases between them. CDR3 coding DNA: TGTGCCAGCAGCTTATTCGGTAACTATGGCTACACCTTC. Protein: CASSLFGNYGYTF.

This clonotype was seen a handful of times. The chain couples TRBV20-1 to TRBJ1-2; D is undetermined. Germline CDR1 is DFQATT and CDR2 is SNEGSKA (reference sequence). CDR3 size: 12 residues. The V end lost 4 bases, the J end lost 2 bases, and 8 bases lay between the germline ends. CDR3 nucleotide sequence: TGCAGTGCTACTGGGAGGAACTATGGCTACACCTTC. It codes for CSATGRNYGYTF.

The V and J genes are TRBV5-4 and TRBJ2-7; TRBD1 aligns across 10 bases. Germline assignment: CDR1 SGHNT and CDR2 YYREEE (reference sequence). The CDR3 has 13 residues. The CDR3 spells CVTTGTGAYEQYF. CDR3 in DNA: TGTGTCACAACCGGGACAGGGGCCTACGAGCAGTACTTC.

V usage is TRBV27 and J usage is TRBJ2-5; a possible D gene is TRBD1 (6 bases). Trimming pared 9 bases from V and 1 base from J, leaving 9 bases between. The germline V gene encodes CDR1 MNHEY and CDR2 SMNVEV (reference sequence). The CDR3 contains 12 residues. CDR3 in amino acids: CASRDIQETQYF. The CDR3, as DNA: TGTGCCAGTAGGGACATCCAAGAGACCCAGTACTTC.

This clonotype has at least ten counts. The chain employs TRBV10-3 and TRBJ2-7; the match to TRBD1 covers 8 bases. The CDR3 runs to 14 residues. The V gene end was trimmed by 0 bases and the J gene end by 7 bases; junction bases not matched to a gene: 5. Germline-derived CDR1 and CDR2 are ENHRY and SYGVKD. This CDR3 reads CAISESGQAGEQYF. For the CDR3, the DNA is TGTGCCATCAGTGAGTCGGGACAGGCGGGGGAGCAGTACTTC.

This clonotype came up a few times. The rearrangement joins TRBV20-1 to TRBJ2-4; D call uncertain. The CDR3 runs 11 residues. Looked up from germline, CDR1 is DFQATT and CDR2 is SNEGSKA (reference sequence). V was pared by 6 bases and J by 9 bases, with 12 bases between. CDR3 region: CSAPLGGIQYF. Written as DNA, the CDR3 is TGCAGTGCACCCCTGGGCGGCATTCAGTACTTC.

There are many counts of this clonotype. CDR3 in amino acids: CASSLEVTDTQYF. The CDR3 coding sequence is TGTGCCAGCAGCTTAGAGGTCACAGATACGCAGTATTTT. This rearrangement joins TRBV7-2 to TRBJ2-3, with unresolved D. Germline CDR1 reads SGHTA; CDR2 reads FQGNSA. The CDR3 is 13 amino acids. V was clipped by 1 base and J by 2 bases, with 4 bases between them.

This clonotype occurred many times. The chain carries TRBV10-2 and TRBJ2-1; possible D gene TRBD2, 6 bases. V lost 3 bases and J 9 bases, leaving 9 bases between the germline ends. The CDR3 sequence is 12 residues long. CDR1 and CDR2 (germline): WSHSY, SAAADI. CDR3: CASSEASAEQFF. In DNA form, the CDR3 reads TGCGCCAGCAGTGAAGCTAGCGCTGAGCAGTTCTTC.